This note documents a single T cell receptor (beta chain) sequence. Its antigen remains unknown. CDR1 MGHRA and CDR2 YSYEKL come from the germline V gene. With 0 bases removed from V and 0 bases from J, the gap between germline ends came to 12 bases. The CDR3 is 16 residues long. All participants with HIV were treated in the United States. The cryopreserved samples used held about 0.85-11 million PBMC prior to extraction of DNA. Running of the v3.0 immunoSEQ assay took place at survey level. Produced via immunoSEQ multiplex PCR; TCRdb's table is partial and in-frame only. Of around 16,000 clones in the sample, roughly 80% were seen once. This record belongs to a study of long-term antiretroviral therapy in people with HIV. General study points: Diversity went up after ART and still fell short of transplant donor controls. Clones expanded before ART dominated the repertoire at all time points.

The source was unsorted PBMCs, collected around 1.3 years before starting antiretroviral therapy. The chain recombines TRBV4-1 with TRBJ2-7, with D perhaps TRBD2 (5 bases). The sequence was collected from a man aged 30 to 39 with HIV. Here the CDR3 DNA reads TGCGCCAGCAGCCAAGATCTGGCGGAGGACTCCTACGAGCAGTACTTC. This encodes CASSQDLAEDSYEQYF.